This TCR beta chain was profiled in a study of blood T cell repertoires in COVID-19. The wider study: Acute-phase and convalescent COVID-19 samples originated in the United States, Italy and Spain. Sources were T cells, B-cell-depleted T cells, or PBMCs; the material itself was cDNA or gDNA.

Assay used: immunoSEQ multiplex PCR; TCRdb lists only in-frame clones, some missing. The data show hundreds of thousands of clones, with roughly 85% seen just once and about 5.1% held by the top ten. CDR3 length equals 15 residues. CDR1 SGHVS and CDR2 FNYEAQ come from the germline V gene. With 1 base removed from V and 9 bases from J, the gap between germline ends came to 16 bases. The sequence was obtained from a man aged 50-60 years with active or convalescent COVID-19. What was sequenced was peripheral blood. V usage is TRBV7-6 and J usage is TRBJ1-5; perhaps TRBD1 as D (6 bases). CDR3 loop: CASSLGGRGELPQHF. In DNA form, the CDR3 reads TGTGCCAGCAGCTTAGGCGGCAGGGGAGAGTTGCCCCAGCATTTT.